The source of this T cell receptor beta chain is a study of a mutant IDH1 vaccine in newly diagnosed glioma. Study background: Treated patients were roughly 62% male, approximately 38% female, mean age around 40 years. Patients arrived already treated with radiotherapy, temozolomide, or both, most having had both. Findings and limits, study-wide: Patients showed vaccine-induced immune responses at a rate of around 94%.

CDR1 is SEHNR, CDR2 FQNEAQ, per germline (reference sequence). The CDR3 totals 14 residues. V was pared by 0 bases and J by 2 bases, with 7 bases between. Stated time point: baseline, week 1 (first vaccination visit). Treatment: pre-vaccination baseline after standard-of-care therapy. The study enrolled donors with new WHO grade 3 or 4 IDH1-mutant, ATRX-lost astrocytomas. Points on this clone: Its matching antigen is unknown. Other DNA sequences of this sample code for an identical CDR3.

Sequenced by immunoSEQ multiplex PCR; TCRdb stores in-frame clones only, minus some. The profile covers around 88,000 clones, with around four fifths appearing a single time and 6.5% to 9.5% taken by the ten largest. The sequences come from PBMCs, collected from a glioma patient treated with radiotherapy, temozolomide or both. The rearrangement joins TRBV7-9 to TRBJ1-1, with D uncertain. The clonotype comes from a man in his forties with glioma. The CDR3 DNA reads as TGTGCCAGCAGCTTAGCGGGCAGAAACACTGAAGCTTTCTTT. Its translation: CASSLAGRNTEAFF.